The clone carrying this T cell receptor beta chain was seen more than once but under ten times. These data are taken from a study of response to subunit inactivated influenza vaccine. TCRdb used MiXCR to reprocess the RT-PCR reads, holding one entry per CDR3 protein. This sample carries 400,000 to 650,000 distinct CDR3 sequences, 6.5% to 8% of them seen once, and the ten largest clones take around 13%. Trimming removed 4 bases from V and 2 bases from J, with 7 bases in between. CDR3 length: 13 amino acids. Germline values: CDR1 KGHDR, CDR2 SFDVKD. The chain combines TRBV24-1 with TRBJ2-5, with D possibly matching TRBD1 (5 bases). The receptor was isolated from a man aged 50 to 69 who received an inactivated influenza vaccine. The sequences come from PBMCs from blood, collected roughly 24 months after vaccination. The CDR3 spells CATSDRDQETQYF. Here the CDR3 DNA reads TGTGCCACCAGTGACAGGGATCAAGAGACCCAGTACTTC.